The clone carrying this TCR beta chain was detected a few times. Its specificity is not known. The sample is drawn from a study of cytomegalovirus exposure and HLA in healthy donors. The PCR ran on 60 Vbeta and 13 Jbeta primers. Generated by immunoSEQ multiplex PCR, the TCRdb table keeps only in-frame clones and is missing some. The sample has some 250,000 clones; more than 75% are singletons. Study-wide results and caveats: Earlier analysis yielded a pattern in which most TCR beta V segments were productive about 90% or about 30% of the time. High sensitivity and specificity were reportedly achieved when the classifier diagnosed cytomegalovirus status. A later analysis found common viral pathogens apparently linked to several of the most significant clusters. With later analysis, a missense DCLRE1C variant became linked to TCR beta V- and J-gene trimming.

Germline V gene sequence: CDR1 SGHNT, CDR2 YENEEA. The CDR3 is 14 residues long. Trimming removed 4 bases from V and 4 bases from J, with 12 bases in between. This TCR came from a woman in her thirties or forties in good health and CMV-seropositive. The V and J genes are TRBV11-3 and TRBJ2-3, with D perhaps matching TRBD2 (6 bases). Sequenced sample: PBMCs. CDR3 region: CASSSRLVADTQYF. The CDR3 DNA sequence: TGTGCCAGCAGCTCCAGACTAGTCGCAGATACGCAGTATTTT.